This T cell receptor beta chain was obtained from a study of control samples from healthy donors and cancer patients. This clone was counted between two and nine times. Within the sample, other DNA sequences also encode this same CDR3. Profiled with immunoSEQ multiplex PCR; TCRdb holds only in-frame clones, not every one. This table holds about 170,000 clones, 91% found once. This CDR3 comprises 14 residues. V was pared by 1 base and J by 5 bases, with 11 bases between. CDR1 and CDR2 from the germline V gene are SGHTA and FQGNSA. Sequenced: blood. The receptor comes from a woman in her twenties or thirties in good health. The rearrangement joins TRBV7-2 to TRBJ2-5; no reliable D call. CDR3 sequence reads: CASSLVLGGETQYF. The CDR3 DNA reads TGTGCCAGCAGCTTAGTTCTGGGCGGTGAGACCCAGTACTTC.